This TCR beta chain was found in a study of human T cells and chemical hapten exposure. Time point noted: patch test 3, about 24 weeks after DPC sensitization. Treatment here: therapeutic diphenylcyclopropenone sensitization with weekly scalp DPC. The table lists this clonotype with a few counts. TCRdb called the RACE reads again in MiXCR, with one record for every CDR3 protein. The sample records 50,000 to 75,000 distinct CDR3 sequences, 9.5% to 11% being singletons. Sequencing was performed on whole blood, taken in connection with sensitization to the hapten diphenylcyclopropenone (DPC). This receptor was identified in a woman aged 25 to 39 with alopecia areata. Some clones in this sample may be carry-over from other donors' samples.

The DNA for the CDR3 is TGTGCCAGCAGTTTGGCTGCCTCTTCGTCCTCCTACGAGCAGTACTTC. Translating it yields CASSLAASSSSYEQYF. The chain carries TRBV28 and TRBJ2-7; D ambiguous. Deletions cut 3 bases from V and 0 bases from J, with 15 bases between. The length of the CDR3 is 16 residues. Germline CDR1 reads MDHEN; CDR2 reads SYDVKM.